This TCR beta chain was profiled in a study of regulatory T cells in long-lasting Graves disease. Study-level results: There were preferences for TRBV28, TRBJ1-2 and TRBJ2-5 in persistent disease. Because few samples were included, accuracy may have been lower.

Assembly of TCR beta libraries relied on iRepertoire HTBI primers together with Arm-PCR of CDR3 regions. TCRdb called the multiplex PCR reads again in MiXCR, with one record for every CDR3 protein. The top ten clones hold 20% to 25% of a sample with 420,000 or so distinct CDR3 sequences, 16% of them seen once. Time point given: newly diagnosed GD, antithyroid drugs for less than 3 months. RNA from PBMCs was the source of the TCR library. This clonotype was found a few times. Its antigen is not identified. CDR1 and CDR2 (germline): DFQATT, SNEGSKA (reference sequence). The CDR3 extends over 14 amino acids. The germline V and J ends were trimmed by 3 bases and 10 bases, with 16 bases remaining between them. The sample was also linked to a second study, of T cells in Graves' hyperthyroidism and ophthalmopathy. This second study says: HTBI primers were the set used in a first-round RT-PCR of the TCR CDR3. A model of 13 V-J features distinguished ophthalmopathy from stable hyperthyroidism.

This receptor was obtained from a woman between 18 and 30 years old with Graves disease. Source: peripheral blood mononuclear cells (PBMCs), taken at new diagnosis, from a patient treated with antithyroid drugs. The J gene is TRBJ1-6, the V gene TRBV20-1, with D unresolved. CDR3 sequence: CSASLGVLRSPLHF. The DNA of the CDR3 is TGCAGTGCTAGTCTCGGGGTCTTGAGGTCACCCCTCCACTTT.